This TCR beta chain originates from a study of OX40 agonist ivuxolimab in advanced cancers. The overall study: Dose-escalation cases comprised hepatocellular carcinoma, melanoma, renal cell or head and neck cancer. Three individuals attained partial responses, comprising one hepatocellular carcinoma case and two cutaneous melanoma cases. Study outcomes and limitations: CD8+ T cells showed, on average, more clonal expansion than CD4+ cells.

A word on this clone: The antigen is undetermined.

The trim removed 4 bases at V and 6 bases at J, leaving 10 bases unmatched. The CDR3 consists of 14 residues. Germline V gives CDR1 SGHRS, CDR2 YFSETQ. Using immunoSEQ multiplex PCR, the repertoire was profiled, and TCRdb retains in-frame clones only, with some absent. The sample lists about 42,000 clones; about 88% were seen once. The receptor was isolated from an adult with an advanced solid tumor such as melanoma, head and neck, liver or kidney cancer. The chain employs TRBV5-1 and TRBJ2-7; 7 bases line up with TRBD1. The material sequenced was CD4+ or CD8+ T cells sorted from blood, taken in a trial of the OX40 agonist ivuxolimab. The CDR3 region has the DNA TGCGCCAGCAGCCCGCCGGGACAGCCGACCGAGCAGTACTTC. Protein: CASSPPGQPTEQYF.